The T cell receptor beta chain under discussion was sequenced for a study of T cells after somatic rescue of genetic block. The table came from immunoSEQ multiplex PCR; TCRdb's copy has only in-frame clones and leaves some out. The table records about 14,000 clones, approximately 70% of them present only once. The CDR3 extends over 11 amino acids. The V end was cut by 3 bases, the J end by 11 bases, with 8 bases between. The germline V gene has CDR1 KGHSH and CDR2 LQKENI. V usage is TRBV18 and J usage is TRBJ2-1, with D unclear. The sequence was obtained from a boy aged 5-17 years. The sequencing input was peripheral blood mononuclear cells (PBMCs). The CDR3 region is CASSPINKQFF. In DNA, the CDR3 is TGTGCCAGCTCACCTATTAATAAGCAGTTCTTC. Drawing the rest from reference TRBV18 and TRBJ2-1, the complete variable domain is NAGVMQNPRHLVRRRGQEARLRCSPMKGHSHVYWYRQLPEEGLKFMVYLQKENIIDESGMPKERFSAEFPKEGPSILRIQQVVRGDSAAYFCASSPINKQFFGPGTRLTVL.